Listed here are 7 T cell receptor beta chains from one sample, sequenced in a study of blood T cell repertoires in COVID-19. The data were produced by immunoSEQ multiplex PCR, yet TCRdb's version contains in-frame clones alone and is incomplete. The table includes 200,000 to 250,000 clones, roughly 91% detected once. Sequencing used peripheral blood. The receptors come from a man between 25 and 39 years old with COVID-19, enrolled during active disease.

J is TRBJ2-3 and V is TRBV4-1; maybe TRBD2 (5 bases). V was trimmed by 0 bases and J by 6 bases, leaving 10 bases between them. The germline V gene has CDR1 MGHRA and CDR2 YSYEKL. The CDR3 has 14 residues. This CDR3 is CASSQEDSVDTQYF. The CDR3 region has the DNA TGCGCCAGCAGCCAAGAGGATAGCGTGGATACGCAGTATTTT.

This chain uses TRBV2 with TRBJ2-5; possibly TRBD1 for D (5 bases). Germline loops: CDR1 SNHLY, CDR2 FYNNEI. V shed 6 bases and J shed 5 bases, with 13 bases lying between them. The CDR3 is made up of 13 amino acids. DNA of the CDR3: TGTGCCAGCAGGCAGGGTAGTGTGGAGACCCAGTACTTC. This gives the protein CASRQGSVETQYF. The full variable domain, in which reference TRBV2 and TRBJ2-5 provide the parts outside the CDR3, is EPEVTQTPSHQVTQMGQEVILRCVPISNHLYFYWYRQILGQKVEFLVSFYNNEISEKSEIFDDQFSVERPDGSNFTLKIRSTKLEDSAMYFCASRQGSVETQYFGPGTRLLVL.

The chain employs TRBV11-2 and TRBJ2-5; 11 nucleotides agree with TRBD2. Germline values: CDR1 SGHAT, CDR2 FQNNGV. V lost 1 base and J lost 2; bases outside the gene matches: 6. The CDR3 runs 17 residues. The CDR3: CASSLVATSGIQETQYF. CDR3 nucleotides: TGTGCCAGCAGCTTAGTTGCGACTAGCGGGATACAAGAGACCCAGTACTTC.

This clone has only one observation. The gene calls are TRBV7-7 and TRBJ1-1, with 7 nucleotides matching TRBD1. The CDR3 is 16 amino acids. With V trimmed by 1 base and J by 1 base, 6 bases remained unmatched. The germline V gene has CDR1 SSHAT and CDR2 FNYEAQ (reference sequence). CDR3 in amino acids: CASSLGGQLSNTEAFF. CDR3 DNA sequence: TGTGCCAGCAGCTTAGGGGGACAGCTCTCGAACACTGAAGCTTTCTTT.

The genes are TRBV28 and TRBJ1-3; 8 bases map to TRBD1. CDR3 length: 15 residues. CDR1 and CDR2 (germline): MDHEN, SYDVKM. V was pared by 0 bases and J by 4 bases, with 2 bases of the junction left unmatched. CDR3 DNA: TGTGCCAGCAGTTTATGGGGGGACAGGGGAAACACCATATATTTT. The encoded protein is CASSLWGDRGNTIYF.

The genes are TRBV9 and TRBJ2-5; 13 bases are shared with TRBD2. The trim removed 3 bases at V and 3 bases at J, leaving 8 bases unmatched. Germline V gene sequence: CDR1 SGDLS, CDR2 YYNGEE. This CDR3 comprises 17 residues. The CDR3 loop reads CASSGRFTSGGEETQYF. CDR3 nucleotide sequence: TGTGCCAGCAGCGGCCGCTTTACTAGCGGGGGGGAAGAGACCCAGTACTTC. Using reference TRBV9 and TRBJ2-5 for the parts outside the CDR3, the full variable domain is DSGVTQTPKHLITATGQRVTLRCSPRSGDLSVYWYQQSLDQGLQFLIQYYNGEERAKGNILERFSAQQFPDLHSELNLSSLELGDSALYFCASSGRFTSGGEETQYFGPGTRLLVL.

The rearrangement links TRBV19 to TRBJ1-6; weak D call: TRBD1 (6 bases). V lost 6 bases and J lost 7, with 19 bases in between. CDR3 length: 16 amino acids. Germline CDR1 and CDR2: LNHDA and SQIVND (reference sequence). CDR3 in DNA: TGTGCCAGTAGGGCGGACAGTTTCTGGGAGAATTCACCCCTCCACTTT. Translation gives CASRADSFWENSPLHF.